This TCR beta chain was recovered during a study of control samples from healthy donors and cancer patients. TCRdb keeps only in-frame clones here, not all; method: immunoSEQ multiplex PCR. The repertoire has about 77,000 clones, 92% of them found once; the top ten carry about 5.6%. The receptor's source is a woman aged 55-69 years in good health. Sequenced sample: blood.

DNA for the CDR3: TGTGCCAGCAGCTCCGGGACAGGGGTTTCGTCAGCCAAAAACATTCAGTACTTC. Protein product: CASSSGTGVSSAKNIQYF. This chain joins TRBV7-9 and TRBJ2-4; 10 nucleotides match TRBD1. This CDR3 has 18 amino acids. Germline values: CDR1 SEHNR, CDR2 FQNEAQ (reference sequence). V lost 4 bases to trimming and J lost 0 bases; unmatched junction nucleotides: 9.